The 22 T cell receptor beta chains listed next were all sequenced from one sample in a study of blood T cell repertoires in COVID-19. The assay was immunoSEQ multiplex PCR, and TCRdb's table has in-frame clones only and misses some. The sample holds hundreds of thousands of clones, about 85% seen once. The source material was peripheral blood. The receptors were gathered from a man aged 60-69 years who had recovered from COVID-19.

The chain joins TRBV4-1 to TRBJ1-1; 7 bases are shared with TRBD1. The CDR3 sequence is 16 residues long. Germline loops: CDR1 MGHRA, CDR2 YSYEKL. J was trimmed by 2 bases and V by 3 bases; bases with no gene match: 9. CDR3: CASSQGTGTANTEAFF. CDR3 DNA sequence: TGCGCCAGCAGCCAGGGAACCGGGACAGCAAACACTGAAGCTTTCTTT.

The chain recombines TRBV2 with TRBJ2-5; D remains ambiguous. Trimming took off 4 bases at V and 4 bases at J, with 4 bases between the two ends. The CDR3 spans 11 residues. CDR1 and CDR2 (germline): SNHLY, FYNNEI. The CDR3 DNA sequence: TGTGCCAGCAGTGCGGGAGAGACCCAGTACTTC. Its translation is CASSAGETQYF.

This chain joins TRBV6-6 and TRBJ1-2; TRBD1 aligns across 9 bases. The CDR3 contains 15 residues. Germline V gene data show CDR1 as MNHNY and CDR2 as SVGAGI (reference sequence). Unmatched junction bases numbered 1, after V lost 2 bases and J lost 0 bases. This CDR3 is CASSYGTGTNYGYTF. CDR3 coding DNA: TGTGCCAGCAGTTACGGGACAGGGACTAACTATGGCTACACCTTC.

This chain uses TRBV3-1 (or the pseudogene TRBV3-2) with TRBJ2-7; D not resolved. CDR3 length: 12 amino acids. From germline, CDR1 is LGHDT and CDR2 YNNKEL (reference sequence). Trimming shortened V by 1 base and J by 4 bases, and 5 bases separated the two germline ends. The DNA for the CDR3 is TGTGCCAGCAGCCAAGCTTCGTACGAGCAGTACTTC. Encoded protein: CASSQASYEQYF.

V usage is TRBV7-9 and J usage is TRBJ2-2; TRBD1 aligns across 12 bases. There are 16 residues in the CDR3. J lost 7 bases, V lost 3 bases, and 6 bases had no gene match. CDR1 SEHNR and CDR2 FQNEAQ come from the germline V gene (reference sequence). This CDR3 reads CASSFTGTGGIGELFF. Here the CDR3 DNA reads TGTGCCAGCAGCTTTACCGGGACAGGGGGCATCGGGGAGCTGTTTTTT.

The chain has TRBV18 and TRBJ2-3; 8 bases line up with TRBD1. Germline lookup yields CDR1 KGHSH and CDR2 LQKENI. Germline trimming cut 3 bases from V and 8 bases from J; bases unmatched to any gene: 1. The CDR3 sequence is 12 residues long. CDR3 in amino acids: CASSPDRATQYF. CDR3 nucleotides: TGTGCCAGCTCACCGGACAGGGCTACGCAGTATTTT.

The chain is built from TRBV18 and TRBJ1-3; possibly TRBD1 for D (6 bases). The V and J ends lost 4 bases and 0 bases respectively, with 19 bases between them. The CDR3 sequence is 18 residues long. Germline-derived CDR1 and CDR2 are KGHSH and LQKENI. The chain's CDR3 is CASSRTVPTLNSGNTIYF. The CDR3 DNA reads as TGTGCCAGCTCACGGACAGTTCCCACTCTTAACTCTGGAAACACCATATATTTT.

The V call is TRBV3-1 (or the pseudogene TRBV3-2), the J call TRBJ2-3; tentatively, D is TRBD2 (6 bases). The CDR3 covers 14 residues. Germline V gives CDR1 LGHDT, CDR2 YNNKEL (reference sequence). The V gene lost 5 bases and the J gene lost 7 bases, with 16 bases spanning the gap. In nucleotides, the CDR3 is TGTGCCAGCAGCGGATGGGGCGGAGGGAATACGCAGTATTTT. It yields the protein CASSGWGGGNTQYF.

The rearrangement uses TRBV29-1 and TRBJ2-5; weak D call: TRBD2 (7 bases). Germline values: CDR1 SQVTM, CDR2 ANQGSEA. Trimming removed 5 bases from V and 4 bases from J, with 17 bases in between. CDR3 size: 14 residues. The CDR3 bases are TGCAGCGTTCGCAAGAGGGGGGGAGTAGAGACCCAGTACTTC. Encoded protein: CSVRKRGGVETQYF. Using reference TRBV29-1 and TRBJ2-5 for the parts outside the CDR3, the full variable domain is SAVISQKPSRDICQRGTSLTIQCQVDSQVTMMFWYRQQPGQSLTLIATANQGSEATYESGFVIDKFPISRPNLTFSTLTVSNMSPEDSSIYLCSVRKRGGVETQYFGPGTRLLVL.

The rearrangement uses TRBV7-9 and TRBJ2-2, with D unresolved. Deletions cut 1 base from V and 7 bases from J, with 7 bases between. The CDR3 runs 13 residues. Germline values: CDR1 SEHNR, CDR2 FQNEAQ (reference sequence). The CDR3 DNA sequence: TGTGCCAGCAGCTTAGGCGGTTTCGGGGAGCTGTTTTTT. Protein sequence: CASSLGGFGELFF. The whole variable domain, filled in from reference TRBV7-9 and TRBJ2-2, reads DTGVSQNPRHKITKRGQNVTFRCDPISEHNRLYWYRQTLGQGPEFLTYFQNEAQLEKSRLLSDRFSAERPKGSFSTLEIQRTEQGDSAMYLCASSLGGFGELFFGEGSRLTVL.

The chain is built from TRBV4-1 and TRBJ2-7; a possible D gene is TRBD2 (5 bases). The CDR3 spans 14 residues. The V end was cut by 1 base, the J end by 5 bases, with 12 bases between. Germline V gene data show CDR1 as MGHRA and CDR2 as YSYEKL. The CDR3 nucleotides are TGCGCCAGCAGCCAAGTATACGGAGGAGACGAGCAGTACTTC. Translated, it gives CASSQVYGGDEQYF.

The V and J genes are TRBV24-1 and TRBJ2-1, with D perhaps TRBD1 (5 bases). CDR1 and CDR2 from the germline V gene are KGHDR and SFDVKD. The CDR3 extends over 14 amino acids. Deletions cut 9 bases from V and 0 bases from J, with 11 bases between. CDR3 loop: CATLDIRSYNEQFF. CDR3 bases: TGTGCCACCTTGGACATCCGCTCCTACAATGAGCAGTTCTTC.

The CDR3 region is CASSLDTGDQPQHF. The CDR3 DNA reads TGTGCCAGCAGCTTAGATACGGGAGATCAGCCCCAGCATTTT. The V and J genes are TRBV11-2 and TRBJ1-5; no clear D. Germline V gene data show CDR1 as SGHAT and CDR2 as FQNNGV. V gave up 0 bases and J gave up 5 bases, with 8 bases separating them. The CDR3 contains 14 residues.

The chain recombines TRBV10-3 with TRBJ1-2, with TRBD1 identical over 10 bases. From germline, CDR1 is ENHRY and CDR2 SYGVKD. With V trimmed by 7 bases and J by 2 bases, 4 bases remained unmatched. This CDR3 has 14 residues. In DNA form, the CDR3 reads TGTGCCATCATCCCGGGACAGGGGAACTATGGCTACACCTTC. As protein: CAIIPGQGNYGYTF.

The V and J genes are TRBV9 and TRBJ2-3; 10 bases match TRBD2. CDR3 length: 16 residues. Germline-derived CDR1 and CDR2 are SGDLS and YYNGEE. The V and J ends lost 4 bases and 6 bases, in that order; junction bases with no gene match: 11. The CDR3 sequence is CASSPMLSGGRDTQYF. The CDR3 DNA follows: TGTGCCAGCAGCCCCATGCTTAGCGGGGGGCGGGATACGCAGTATTTT.

With respect to this clone: One junction end disagrees with the germline gene, perhaps due to a read error. The rearrangement links TRBV3-1 (or the pseudogene TRBV3-2) to TRBJ1-1; D is perhaps TRBD1 (6 bases). Germline V gene lookup returns CDR1 LGHDT and CDR2 YNNKEL (reference sequence). This CDR3 comprises 13 residues. Here the CDR3 reads CASTQRGAGEAFF. The DNA for the CDR3 is TGTGCCAGCACCCAACGGGGGGCCGGTGAAGCTTTCTTT.

The table lists this clone with a few counts. J is TRBJ2-3 and V is TRBV12-2; TRBD2, the D gene given by the table, was not confirmed from the DNA. TRBV12-2 is assigned pseudogene status. The CDR3 extends over 20 amino acids. The CDR3 DNA reads TGTGCAAGTCGCTCTTTGACTAGCGGGGGGCCGAAGACTAGCACAGATACGCAGTATTTT. Amino acid sequence: CASRSLTSGGPKTSTDTQYF.

The chain has TRBV14 and TRBJ2-3; 7 nucleotides align to TRBD2. Germline V gene lookup returns CDR1 SGHDN and CDR2 FVKESK. The CDR3 extends over 14 amino acids. With V trimmed by 1 base and J by 8 bases, 6 bases remained unmatched. The CDR3 is CASSQAGGSVTQYF. The CDR3 DNA reads TGTGCCAGCAGCCAAGCGGGAGGCAGCGTTACGCAGTATTTT.

V and J are TRBV3-1 (or the pseudogene TRBV3-2) and TRBJ1-2, with 11 positions matching TRBD1. The V gene end was trimmed by 1 base and the J gene end by 3 bases; junction bases not matched to a gene: 1. This CDR3 region has 15 residues. The germline gives CDR1 LGHDT, CDR2 YNNKEL (reference sequence). The chain's CDR3 is CASSQGDRGYYGYTF. Here the CDR3 DNA reads TGTGCCAGCAGCCAAGGGGACAGGGGGTACTATGGCTACACCTTC.

The V and J genes are TRBV2 and TRBJ1-1; D might be TRBD1 (5 bases). Trimming removed 6 bases from V and 1 base from J, with 9 bases in between. Germline assignment: CDR1 SNHLY and CDR2 FYNNEI. This CDR3 contains 13 residues. The CDR3 here is CASRTGRNTEAFF. CDR3 bases: TGTGCCAGCAGAACAGGCAGGAACACTGAAGCTTTCTTT. Filled out from reference TRBV2 and TRBJ1-1, the complete variable domain reads EPEVTQTPSHQVTQMGQEVILRCVPISNHLYFYWYRQILGQKVEFLVSFYNNEISEKSEIFDDQFSVERPDGSNFTLKIRSTKLEDSAMYFCASRTGRNTEAFFGQGTRLTVV.

This clone appeared a single time. This chain joins TRBV7-9 and TRBJ2-3, with TRBD1 as a possible D gene (5 bases). The V gene's germline CDR1 is SEHNR and CDR2 FQNEAQ (reference sequence). The CDR3 consists of 14 residues. The V and J ends lost 10 bases and 1 base respectively, with 15 bases between them. The CDR3 coding sequence is TGTGCCACAACCCAGGGCGGAGGCACAGATACGCAGTATTTT. This codes for CATTQGGGTDTQYF.

The chain combines TRBV5-4 with TRBJ1-2; D gene ambiguous. Germline V gene lookup returns CDR1 SGHNT and CDR2 YYREEE (reference sequence). CDR3 length equals 15 residues. V was trimmed by 4 bases and J by 0 bases, leaving 13 bases between them. The CDR3 protein is CASSPEARTNYGYTF. The CDR3 DNA sequence: TGTGCCAGCAGCCCGGAGGCGCGGACTAACTATGGCTACACCTTC.